This T cell receptor (beta chain) was profiled in a study of T cells in Graves' hyperthyroidism and ophthalmopathy. Across the whole study: Before treatment of any kind, peripheral blood was taken at initial diagnosis.

From RNA transcripts, TCR beta CDR3 regions were amplified. HTBI primers drove first-round RT-PCR of the TCR CDR3. MiXCR, applied by TCRdb to the multiplex PCR reads, yields one record per CDR3 protein. The sample holds hundreds of thousands of distinct CDR3 sequences, 13% to 15% seen once. Over 18 months, lack of ophthalmopathy progression marked Graves' hyperthyroidism as stable. The study based diagnoses on clinical symptoms, serum thyroxine and TRAb, thyroid ultrasound and orbital computed tomography. In regard to this clonotype: The antigen is not known.

The study's findings and limits: Blood held most thyroid clonotypes expanded above 0.001 frequency.

The sequenced sample consisted of blood. This receptor was obtained from a woman younger than 30 with Graves' hyperthyroidism.

In DNA, the CDR3 is TGTGCCACCAGCCGGACGGTAACTATGAACACTGAAGCTTTCTTT. Translating it yields CATSRTVTMNTEAFF. The V and J genes are TRBV15 and TRBJ1-1; D remains ambiguous. Germline V gene lookup returns CDR1 LNHNV and CDR2 YYDKDF (reference sequence). The CDR3 extends over 15 amino acids. The ends were cut back, 5 bases at V and 0 bases at J, with 13 bases in the middle.